Below are 2 T cell receptor beta chains sequenced from a single sample in a study of regulatory T cells in long-lasting Graves disease. Libraries of TCR beta came from iRepertoire HTBI primers plus Arm-PCR of CDR3 regions. From the multiplex PCR reads, TCRdb called clonotypes with MiXCR, one entry per CDR3 protein. Altogether roughly 500,000 distinct CDR3 sequences are present, roughly 13% being singletons, with the ten largest covering 8.5% to 10%. Time point reported: newly diagnosed GD, antithyroid drugs for less than 3 months. Extracted RNA from PBMCs served as the source of the TCR library. The same sample was also used in a study of T cells in Graves' hyperthyroidism and ophthalmopathy.

Sequenced here: peripheral blood mononuclear cells (PBMCs), sampled at new diagnosis, from a patient treated with antithyroid drugs. All receptors derive from a young man with Graves disease.

V usage is TRBV6-2 or TRBV6-3 and J usage is TRBJ2-1, with 11 positions matching TRBD2. Trimming at V came to 2 bases and at J to 1 base, leaving 7 bases not matched to a gene. This CDR3 is built from 18 residues. CDR1 is MNHEY and CDR2 is SVGEGT in the germline V gene. This CDR3 reads CASSYLSGRARSYNEQFF. The CDR3 DNA is TGTGCCAGCAGTTACCTTAGCGGGAGGGCCAGATCCTACAATGAGCAGTTCTTC.

This clonotype was observed at least ten times. V usage is TRBV5-6 and J usage is TRBJ1-2; D perhaps matches TRBD1 (5 bases). In germline, CDR1 is SGHDT, CDR2 YYEEEE. The V gene lost 4 bases and the J gene lost 1 base, with 11 bases spanning the gap. The CDR3 consists of 14 residues. CDR3 DNA sequence: TGTGCCAGCAGCGGGACGGCCGGTAACTATGGCTACACCTTC. This encodes CASSGTAGNYGYTF.